This T cell receptor (beta chain) is drawn from a study of blood T cell repertoires in COVID-19. Study details: Samples of COVID-19 (acute and convalescent) were obtained from the United States, Italy and Spain. T cells, B-cell-depleted T cells, or PBMCs supplied cDNA or gDNA.

The V and J ends lost 9 bases and 2 bases, in that order; junction bases with no gene match: 16. The CDR3 runs 17 residues. Authors' methods: Estimated nucleated cell counts came from reference gene primer amplification. Profiling relied on immunoSEQ multiplex PCR, and the TCRdb table lists in-frame clones only, not all of them. V and J calls and clone size are copied from that table; D and trimming were computed from the DNA. This table holds 53,000 or so clones, about nine tenths found once. What was sequenced was peripheral blood. This receptor was obtained from a man aged 80 or over with acute or convalescent COVID-19. V usage is TRBV23-1 and J usage is TRBJ2-3, with 8 bases that match TRBD2. TRBV23-1 is treated as an ORF (open reading frame) with a function not yet certain. The CDR3 coding sequence is TGCGCCAGGCCAGAGATTATTAGCGGGGCCACCACAGATACGCAGTATTTT. Translation gives CARPEIISGATTDTQYF.